These 9 T cell receptor beta chains were all obtained from the same sample, sequenced in a study of T cell responses to AZD1222 COVID-19 vaccine. TCRdb's table, derived via immunoSEQ multiplex PCR, lists solely in-frame clones and lacks some. Altogether about 270,000 clones are present, almost 95% being singletons, with the ten largest covering 0.55%. The sequenced sample was peripheral blood, obtained 28 days after the second AZD1222 dose. These receptor sequences come from an adult who received the AZD1222 COVID-19 vaccine.

Written as DNA, the CDR3 is TGTGCCAGTCGTCGACAGGGGGAGGGGAATCAGCCCCAGCATTTT. This translates into CASRRQGEGNQPQHF. This chain uses TRBV6-5 with TRBJ1-5; 9 nucleotides line up with TRBD1. Germline V CDR1 and CDR2: MNHEY, SVGAGI. The CDR3 contains 15 residues. The V segment lost 9 bases and the J segment 4 bases; nucleotides outside the gene matches: 10.

The J gene is TRBJ1-1, the V gene TRBV3-1 (or the pseudogene TRBV3-2); D ambiguous. Germline CDR1 LGHDT, CDR2 YNNKEL (reference sequence). The CDR3 loop spans 12 amino acids. Trimming shortened V by 7 bases and J by 2 bases, and 8 bases separated the two germline ends. CDR3 DNA sequence: TGTGCCAGCACCCGGGATAACACTGAAGCTTTCTTT. It specifies CASTRDNTEAFF.

This sequence joins TRBV13 and TRBJ2-2, with D possibly being TRBD1 or TRBD2 (5 bases each). This CDR3 has 15 residues. V dropped 5 bases and J dropped 4 bases, with 14 bases sitting between them. CDR1 is PRHDT and CDR2 is FYEKMQ in the germline V gene (reference sequence). The CDR3 loop is CASSPPGRFTGELFF. CDR3 DNA: TGTGCCAGCAGCCCACCGGGACGCTTCACCGGGGAGCTGTTTTTT.

The CDR3 DNA reads as TGTGCCACCAGTGATGGGACTAGCGGGAAAGATACGCAGTATTTT. This translates into CATSDGTSGKDTQYF. The chain combines TRBV24-1 with TRBJ2-3, with TRBD2 identical over 13 bases. The CDR3 consists of 15 residues. Trimming at V came to 3 bases and at J to 5 bases, leaving 1 base not matched to a gene. Germline CDR1 and CDR2: KGHDR and SFDVKD.

This chain uses TRBV15 with TRBJ2-5; the match to TRBD2 covers 14 bases. Germline CDR1 is LNHNV and CDR2 is YYDKDF (reference sequence). The J segment lost 3 bases and the V segment lost 5 bases, leaving 5 bases of the junction unmatched. CDR3 length equals 16 residues. The CDR3 sequence: CATSLGGLAGEETQYF. Written as DNA, the CDR3 is TGTGCCACCAGCCTAGGGGGACTAGCGGGAGAAGAGACCCAGTACTTC.

The J gene is TRBJ1-5, the V gene TRBV28; a weak D match, TRBD1 (5 bases). This CDR3 contains 16 residues. The germline V and J ends were trimmed by 2 bases and 2 bases, with 13 bases remaining between them. Germline V gene data show CDR1 as MDHEN and CDR2 as SYDVKM. The CDR3 loop reads CASSLSRGSGNQPQHF. As DNA, the CDR3 is TGTGCCAGCAGTTTAAGTAGGGGATCGGGCAATCAGCCCCAGCATTTT. The full variable domain, in which reference TRBV28 and TRBJ1-5 provide the parts outside the CDR3, is DVKVTQSSRYLVKRTGEKVFLECVQDMDHENMFWYRQDPGLGLRLIYFSYDVKMKEKGDIPEGYSVSREKKERFSLILESASTNQTSMYLCASSLSRGSGNQPQHFGDGTRLSIL.

The chain employs TRBV7-2 and TRBJ2-5; no reliable D call. CDR1 and CDR2 (germline): SGHTA, FQGNSA. There are 13 residues in the CDR3. Trimming took 1 base from V and 5 from J, leaving 8 bases between them. CDR3 DNA: TGTGCCAGCAGCTTAGGACAAAGGGAGACCCAGTACTTC. As protein: CASSLGQRETQYF.

The chain has TRBV4-1 and TRBJ2-3; 13 bases line up with TRBD2. Germline V gene sequence: CDR1 MGHRA, CDR2 YSYEKL. This CDR3 has 18 residues. V lost 4 bases, J lost 6 bases, and 13 bases stayed unmatched. Written as DNA, the CDR3 is TGCGCCAGCAGCCTCCGGCCAACTAGCGGGGGGGCTGAGGATACGCAGTATTTT. This gives the protein CASSLRPTSGGAEDTQYF.

The genes are TRBV27 and TRBJ2-5, with D perhaps matching TRBD1 (7 bases). Germline V lookup: CDR1 MNHEY, CDR2 SMNVEV (reference sequence). Trimming removed 5 bases at V and 6 bases at J, with 16 bases between. The CDR3 runs to 14 residues. The CDR3, as DNA: TGTGCCAGCAGTGCCCAGGGGGGATTTAAGACCCAGTACTTC. It yields the protein CASSAQGGFKTQYF.